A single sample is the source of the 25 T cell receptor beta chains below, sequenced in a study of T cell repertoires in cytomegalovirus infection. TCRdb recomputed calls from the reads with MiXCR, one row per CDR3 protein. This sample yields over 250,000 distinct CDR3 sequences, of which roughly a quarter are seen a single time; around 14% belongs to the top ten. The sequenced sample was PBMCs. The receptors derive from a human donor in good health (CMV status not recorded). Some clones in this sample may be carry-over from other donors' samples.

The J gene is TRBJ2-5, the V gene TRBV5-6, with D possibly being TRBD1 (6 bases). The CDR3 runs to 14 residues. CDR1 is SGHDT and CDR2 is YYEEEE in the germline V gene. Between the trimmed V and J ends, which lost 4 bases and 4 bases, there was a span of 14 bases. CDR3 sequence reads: CASSTGTIGETQYF. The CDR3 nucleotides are TGTGCCAGCAGCACAGGGACAATCGGAGAGACCCAGTACTTC.

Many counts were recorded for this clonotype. In DNA, the CDR3 is TGTGCCAGCAGCCGTACAGGGGTCAATCAGCCCCAGCATTTT. Translated, it gives CASSRTGVNQPQHF. This chain joins TRBV7-2 and TRBJ1-5; TRBD1 matches at 7 bases. CDR1 SGHTA and CDR2 FQGNSA come from the germline V gene. Unmatched junction bases numbered 4, after V lost 5 bases and J lost 3 bases. The CDR3 has 14 residues.

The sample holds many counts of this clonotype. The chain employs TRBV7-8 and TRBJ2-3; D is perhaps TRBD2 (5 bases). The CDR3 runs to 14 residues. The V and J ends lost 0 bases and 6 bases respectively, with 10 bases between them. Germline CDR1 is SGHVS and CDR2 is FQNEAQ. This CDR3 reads CASSLARSGDTQYF. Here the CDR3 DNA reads TGTGCCAGCAGCTTAGCGCGCTCGGGGGATACGCAGTATTTT.

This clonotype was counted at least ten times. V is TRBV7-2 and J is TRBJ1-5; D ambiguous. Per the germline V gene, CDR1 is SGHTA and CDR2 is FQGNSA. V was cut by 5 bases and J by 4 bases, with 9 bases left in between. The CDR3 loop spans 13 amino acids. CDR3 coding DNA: TGTGCCAGCAGCCTTGACCTAAATCAGCCCCAGCATTTT. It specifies CASSLDLNQPQHF.

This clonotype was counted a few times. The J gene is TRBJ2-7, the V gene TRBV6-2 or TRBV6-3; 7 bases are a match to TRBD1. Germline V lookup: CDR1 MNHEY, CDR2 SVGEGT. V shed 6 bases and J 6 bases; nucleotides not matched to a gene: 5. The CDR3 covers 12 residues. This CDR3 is CASRIDRAEQYF. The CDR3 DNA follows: TGTGCCAGCAGGATCGACAGGGCCGAGCAGTACTTC.

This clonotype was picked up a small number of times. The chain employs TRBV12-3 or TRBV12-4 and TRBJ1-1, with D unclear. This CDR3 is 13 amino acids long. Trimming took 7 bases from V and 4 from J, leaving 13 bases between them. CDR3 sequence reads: CASKGSQSTEAFF. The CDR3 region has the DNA TGTGCCAGCAAGGGATCCCAGAGCACTGAAGCTTTCTTT.

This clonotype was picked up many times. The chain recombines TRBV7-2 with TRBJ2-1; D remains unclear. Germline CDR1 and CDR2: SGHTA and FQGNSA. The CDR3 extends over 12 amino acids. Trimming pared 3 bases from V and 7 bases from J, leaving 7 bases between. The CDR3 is CASSFPSNEQFF. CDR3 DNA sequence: TGTGCCAGCAGCTTTCCCTCGAATGAGCAGTTCTTC.

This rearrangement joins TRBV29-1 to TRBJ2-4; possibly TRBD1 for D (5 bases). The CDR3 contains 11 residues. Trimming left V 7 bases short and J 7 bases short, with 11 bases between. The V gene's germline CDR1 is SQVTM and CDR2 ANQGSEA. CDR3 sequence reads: CSAQGTNIQYF. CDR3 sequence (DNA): TGCAGCGCTCAGGGTACGAACATTCAGTACTTC.

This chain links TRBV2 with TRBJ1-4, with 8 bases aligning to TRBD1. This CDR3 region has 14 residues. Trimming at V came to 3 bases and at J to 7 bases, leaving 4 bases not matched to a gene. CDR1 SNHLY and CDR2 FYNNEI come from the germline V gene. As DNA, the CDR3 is TGTGCCAGCAGTGATGCGGACAGGGCTGAAAAACTGTTTTTT. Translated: CASSDADRAEKLFF.

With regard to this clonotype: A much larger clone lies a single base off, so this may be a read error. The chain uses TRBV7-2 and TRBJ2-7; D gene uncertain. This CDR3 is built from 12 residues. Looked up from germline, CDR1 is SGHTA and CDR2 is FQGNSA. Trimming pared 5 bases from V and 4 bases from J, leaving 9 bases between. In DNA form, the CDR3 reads TGTGCCAGCAGCATATCAGCTTACGAGCAGTACTTC. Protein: CASSISAYEQYF.

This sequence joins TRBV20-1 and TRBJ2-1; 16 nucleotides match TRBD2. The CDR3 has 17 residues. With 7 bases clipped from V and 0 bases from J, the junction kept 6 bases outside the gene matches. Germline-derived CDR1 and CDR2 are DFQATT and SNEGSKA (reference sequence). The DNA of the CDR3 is TGCAGTGTACCGGGACTAGCGGGAGGGCCCTCCTACAATGAGCAGTTCTTC. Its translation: CSVPGLAGGPSYNEQFF.

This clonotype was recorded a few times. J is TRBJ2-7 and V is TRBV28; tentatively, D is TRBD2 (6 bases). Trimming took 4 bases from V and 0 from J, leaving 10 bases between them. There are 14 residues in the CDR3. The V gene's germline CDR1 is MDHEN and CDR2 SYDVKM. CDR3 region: CASSYVGGSYEQYF. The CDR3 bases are TGTGCCAGCAGTTATGTCGGGGGCTCCTACGAGCAGTACTTC.

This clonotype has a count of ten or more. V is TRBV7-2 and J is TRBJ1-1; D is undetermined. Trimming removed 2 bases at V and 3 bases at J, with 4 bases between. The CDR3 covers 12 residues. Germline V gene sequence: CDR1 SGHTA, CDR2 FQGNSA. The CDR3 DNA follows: TGTGCCAGCAGCTTACTTTACACTGAAGCTTTCTTT. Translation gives CASSLLYTEAFF.

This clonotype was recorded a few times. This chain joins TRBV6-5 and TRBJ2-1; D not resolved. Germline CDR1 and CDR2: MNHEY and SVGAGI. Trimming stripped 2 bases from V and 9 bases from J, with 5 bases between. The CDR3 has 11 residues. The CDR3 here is CASSYGFEQFF. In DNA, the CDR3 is TGTGCCAGCAGTTACGGATTTGAGCAGTTCTTC.

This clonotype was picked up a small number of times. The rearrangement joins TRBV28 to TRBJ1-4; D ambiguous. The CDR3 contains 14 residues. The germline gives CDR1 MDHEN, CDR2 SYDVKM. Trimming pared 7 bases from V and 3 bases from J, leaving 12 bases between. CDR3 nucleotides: TGTGCCAGCAAAAGACAAAGCTCTAATGAAAAACTGTTTTTT. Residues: CASKRQSSNEKLFF. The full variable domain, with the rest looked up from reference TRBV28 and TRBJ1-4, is DVKVTQSSRYLVKRTGEKVFLECVQDMDHENMFWYRQDPGLGLRLIYFSYDVKMKEKGDIPEGYSVSREKKERFSLILESASTNQTSMYLCASKRQSSNEKLFFGSGTQLSVL.

The CDR3 DNA follows: TGCAGTGCTAGTACGTTCGGGGGCAGTGCCACTGAAGCTTTCTTT. Translation gives CSASTFGGSATEAFF. V is TRBV20-1 and J is TRBJ1-1; D is possibly TRBD1 (6 bases). The CDR3 length is 15 residues. CDR1 DFQATT and CDR2 SNEGSKA come from the germline V gene (reference sequence). V lost 3 bases and J 4 bases, leaving 18 bases between the germline ends.

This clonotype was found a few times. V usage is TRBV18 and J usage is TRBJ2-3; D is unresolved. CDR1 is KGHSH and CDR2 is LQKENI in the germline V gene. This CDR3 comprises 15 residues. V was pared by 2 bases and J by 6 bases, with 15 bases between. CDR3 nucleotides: TGTGCCAGCTCACCAACGTGGCCGCCAGAGGATACGCAGTATTTT. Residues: CASSPTWPPEDTQYF.

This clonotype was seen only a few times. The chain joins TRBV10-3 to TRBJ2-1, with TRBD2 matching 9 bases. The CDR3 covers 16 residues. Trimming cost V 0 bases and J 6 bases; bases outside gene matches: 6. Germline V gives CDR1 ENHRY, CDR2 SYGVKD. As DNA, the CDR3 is TGTGCCATCAGTGAGTCTTTTGGGACTAGCCCCAATGAGCAGTTCTTC. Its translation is CAISESFGTSPNEQFF.

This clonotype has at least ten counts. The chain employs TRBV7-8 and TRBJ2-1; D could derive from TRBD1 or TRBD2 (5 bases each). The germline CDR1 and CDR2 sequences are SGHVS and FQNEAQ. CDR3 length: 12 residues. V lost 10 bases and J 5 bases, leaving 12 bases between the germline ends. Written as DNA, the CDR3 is TGTGCCATCCGGATGGGGGACAATGAGCAGTTCTTC. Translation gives CAIRMGDNEQFF.

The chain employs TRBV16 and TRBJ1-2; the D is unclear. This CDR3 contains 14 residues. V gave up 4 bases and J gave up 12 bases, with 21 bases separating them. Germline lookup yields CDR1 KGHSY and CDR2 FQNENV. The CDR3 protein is CASSLPRQYRPDTF. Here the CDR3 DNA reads TGTGCCAGCAGCCTCCCCAGGCAGTACAGACCCGACACCTTC. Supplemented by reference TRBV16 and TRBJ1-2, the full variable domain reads GEEVAQTPKHLVRGEGQKAKLYCAPIKGHSYVFWYQQVLKNEFKFLISFQNENVFDETGMPKERFSAKCLPNSPCSLEIQATKLEDSAVYFCASSLPRQYRPDTFGSGTRLTVV.

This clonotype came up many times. CDR3 amino acids: CASSVGPPDNSPLHF. DNA of the CDR3: TGTGCCAGCAGCGTTGGGCCACCAGATAATTCACCCCTCCACTTT. The rearrangement links TRBV7-2 to TRBJ1-6; no firm D call. The V and J ends lost 5 bases and 5 bases respectively, with 13 bases between them. CDR3 size: 15 residues. The germline gives CDR1 SGHTA, CDR2 FQGNSA. Together with reference TRBV7-2 and TRBJ1-6, the CDR3 gives the full variable domain: GAGVSQSPSNKVTEKGKDVELRCDPISGHTALYWYRQSLGQGLEFLIYFQGNSAPDKSGLPSDRFSAERTGGSVSTLTIQRTQQEDSAVYLCASSVGPPDNSPLHFGNGTRLTVT.

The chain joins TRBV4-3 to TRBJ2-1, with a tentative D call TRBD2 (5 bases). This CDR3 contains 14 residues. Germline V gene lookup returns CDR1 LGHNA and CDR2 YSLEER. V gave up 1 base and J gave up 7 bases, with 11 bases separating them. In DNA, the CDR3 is TGCGCCAGCAGCCAAGTAGAGGGTACGAATGAGCAGTTCTTC. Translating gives CASSQVEGTNEQFF.

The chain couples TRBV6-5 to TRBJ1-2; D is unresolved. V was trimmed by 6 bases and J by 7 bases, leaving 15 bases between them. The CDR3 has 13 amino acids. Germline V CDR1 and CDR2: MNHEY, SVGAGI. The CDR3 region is CASSRSPWSGYTF. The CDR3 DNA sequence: TGTGCCAGCAGCCGAAGCCCCTGGTCTGGCTACACCTTC.

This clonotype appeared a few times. This CDR3 is CASSQAGGQKNSPLHF. CDR3 DNA sequence: TGCGCCAGCAGCCAAGCCGGGGGGCAGAAGAATTCACCCCTCCACTTT. The rearrangement uses TRBV4-1 and TRBJ1-6, with a weak D call TRBD1 (6 bases). CDR1 is MGHRA, CDR2 YSYEKL, per germline. The CDR3 is 16 residues long. Trimming shortened V by 1 base and J by 7 bases, and 14 bases separated the two germline ends.

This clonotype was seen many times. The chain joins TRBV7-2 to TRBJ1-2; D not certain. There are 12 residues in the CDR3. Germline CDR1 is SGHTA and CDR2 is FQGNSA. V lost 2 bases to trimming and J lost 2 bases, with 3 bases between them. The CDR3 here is CASSLTNYGYTF. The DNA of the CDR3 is TGTGCCAGCAGCTTAACCAACTATGGCTACACCTTC.